This record concerns one T cell receptor (beta chain) sequence. What it binds is not known. Germline CDR1 and CDR2: MNHEY and SVGAGI. V dropped 0 bases and J dropped 4 bases, with 10 bases sitting between them. This CDR3 is built from 15 residues. Sequencing of each sample assayed roughly 10^5 TCR templates. Using immunoSEQ multiplex PCR, the repertoire was profiled, and TCRdb retains in-frame clones only, with some absent. In the table there are over 55,000 clones, roughly 85% of which are singletons. The data derive from a study of siplizumab effects on memory and regulatory T cells. Notes on the study in general: Just a small share of alloreactive clones was traced back to unstimulated subsets. Proliferating CD4+ or CD8+ clones, roughly 80-95% of them, lacked an assignable naive or memory phenotype.

The sequence was obtained from a human donor in good health. The chain combines TRBV6-5 with TRBJ1-5, with D hard to call. Sequencing was performed on memory CD4+ T cells sorted from blood. The CDR3 sequence is CASSYSGSGNQPQHF. The CDR3 DNA is TGTGCCAGCAGTTACTCCGGATCGGGAAATCAGCCCCAGCATTTT.